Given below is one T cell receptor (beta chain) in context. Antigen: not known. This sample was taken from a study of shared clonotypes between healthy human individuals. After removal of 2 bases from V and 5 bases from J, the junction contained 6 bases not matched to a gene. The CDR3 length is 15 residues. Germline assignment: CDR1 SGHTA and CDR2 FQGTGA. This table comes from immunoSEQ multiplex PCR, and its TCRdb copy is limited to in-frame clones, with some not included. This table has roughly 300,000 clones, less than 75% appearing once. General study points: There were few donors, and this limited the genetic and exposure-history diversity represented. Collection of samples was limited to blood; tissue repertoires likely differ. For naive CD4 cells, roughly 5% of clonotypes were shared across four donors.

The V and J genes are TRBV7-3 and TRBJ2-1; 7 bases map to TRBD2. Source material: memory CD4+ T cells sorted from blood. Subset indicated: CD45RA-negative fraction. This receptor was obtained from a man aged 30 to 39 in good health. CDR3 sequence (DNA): TGTGCCAGCAGCTTACGGGGAGGGACGGACAATGAGCAGTTCTTC. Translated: CASSLRGGTDNEQFF.